These 27 T cell receptor beta chains share one sample of origin, sequenced in a study of radiotherapy plus CTLA-4 blockade in lung cancer. Using immunoSEQ multiplex PCR, the repertoire was profiled, and TCRdb retains in-frame clones only, with some absent. The data show tens of thousands of clones, around 74% seen once. Sequenced material: peripheral blood, taken from a patient treated with radiotherapy plus ipilimumab. These receptors were collected from a human donor with non-small cell lung cancer that progressed on radiotherapy plus ipilimumab.

V and J are TRBV2 and TRBJ2-1; D is possibly TRBD1 (5 bases). V lost 4 bases and J lost 8, with 9 bases in between. Germline V gene lookup returns CDR1 SNHLY and CDR2 FYNNEI. The CDR3 runs 12 residues. The CDR3 sequence: CASSGDSDEQFF. CDR3 bases: TGTGCCAGCAGTGGCGACAGTGATGAGCAGTTCTTC.

The chain links TRBV7-3 to TRBJ2-1; weak D call: TRBD1 (5 bases). Germline CDR1 reads SGHTA; CDR2 reads FQGTGA. V lost 6 bases and J lost 10, with 19 bases in between. This CDR3 has 14 residues. The CDR3 nucleotides read TGTGCCAGCAGGTTACGGCAGGGTGCCACAGAGCAGTTCTTC. Translating it yields CASRLRQGATEQFF.

The chain employs TRBV6-5 and TRBJ1-2, with D possibly being TRBD1 (6 bases). This CDR3 has 16 amino acids. Germline V gene lookup returns CDR1 MNHEY and CDR2 SVGAGI. Trimming took off 1 base at V and 5 bases at J, with 17 bases between the two ends. This CDR3 reads CASSYLGSVGGYGYTF. In nucleotides, the CDR3 is TGTGCCAGCAGTTACTTAGGTTCGGTAGGGGGTTATGGCTACACCTTC.

The genes are TRBV25-1 and TRBJ1-3; the D is unclear. Germline V gives CDR1 MGHDK, CDR2 SYGVNS. The CDR3 is 14 residues long. Trimming removed 1 base from V and 6 bases from J, with 10 bases in between. CDR3 amino acids: CASSESWVENTIYF. CDR3 in DNA: TGTGCCAGCAGTGAATCCTGGGTAGAAAACACCATATATTTT.

This clone turned up a few times. The chain employs TRBV19 and TRBJ1-5, with 7 bases identical to TRBD1. Germline values: CDR1 LNHDA, CDR2 SQIVND (reference sequence). This CDR3 spans 16 amino acids. V was pared by 5 bases and J by 0 bases, with 7 bases of the junction left unmatched. The CDR3 DNA follows: TGTGCCAGTAGTTCTTCCGGGACAGCTAGCAATCAGCCCCAGCATTTT. Its translation: CASSSSGTASNQPQHF.

In regard to this clone: This may be a read error, as it is one base from a much larger clone. The chain couples TRBV4-1 to TRBJ2-5; D remains ambiguous. Gene TRBJ2-7 matches the end of the DNA better, so the J call may be wrong. Looked up from germline, CDR1 is MGHRA and CDR2 is YSYEKL. This CDR3 is 14 amino acids long. The CDR3 coding sequence is TGCGCCAGCAGATCCTCCCTCGGGTCCTACGAGCAGTACTTC. This translates into CASRSSLGSYEQYF.

This chain uses TRBV5-1 with TRBJ2-2, with a tentative D call TRBD1 (5 bases). V lost 7 bases and J 5 bases, leaving 18 bases between the germline ends. CDR1 is SGHRS, CDR2 YFSETQ, per germline. The CDR3 sequence is 15 residues long. The CDR3 DNA is TGCGCCAGCGACAGAATGGGCGATTTGACCGGGGAGCTGTTTTTT. It codes for CASDRMGDLTGELFF.

The chain couples TRBV11-2 to TRBJ1-1; D perhaps matches TRBD1 (6 bases). From germline, CDR1 is SGHAT and CDR2 FQNNGV. V was trimmed by 7 bases and J by 7 bases, leaving 16 bases between them. This CDR3 is built from 13 residues. The CDR3, as DNA: TGTGCCAGCACCTTCAGGGGAGATGTTGAAGCTTTCTTT. Its translation is CASTFRGDVEAFF.

V usage is TRBV28 and J usage is TRBJ2-6; D is undetermined. The germline gives CDR1 MDHEN, CDR2 SYDVKM. The CDR3 sequence is 18 residues long. V was clipped by 3 bases and J by 0 bases, with 15 bases between them. CDR3 DNA: TGTGCCAGCAGTTTCAGCGCGGCAGTGATCTCTGGGGCCAACGTCCTGACTTTC. This codes for CASSFSAAVISGANVLTF.

The gene calls are TRBV5-8 and TRBJ2-1; 9 bases align to TRBD2. The CDR3 covers 15 residues. Unmatched junction bases numbered 9, after V lost 6 bases and J lost 5 bases. Germline V gene sequence: CDR1 SGHTS, CDR2 YDEGEE. The CDR3 loop reads CASTLRTSADNEQFF. The CDR3 nucleotides read TGTGCCAGCACCCTGAGGACTAGCGCTGACAATGAGCAGTTCTTC.

The chain employs TRBV6-1 and TRBJ2-7; TRBD1 matches at 7 bases. With 3 bases clipped from V and 3 bases from J, the junction kept 8 bases outside the gene matches. The CDR3 extends over 15 amino acids. The germline V gene has CDR1 MNHNS and CDR2 SASEGT. CDR3 sequence (DNA): TGTGCCAGCAGTGATAGACAGGGAGTAGGCTACGAGCAGTACTTC. As protein: CASSDRQGVGYEQYF.

The chain combines TRBV5-4 with TRBJ2-5; TRBD2 matches at 7 bases. This CDR3 comprises 17 residues. V was pared by 3 bases and J by 4 bases, with 15 bases of the junction left unmatched. Germline CDR1 reads SGHNT; CDR2 reads YYREEE (reference sequence). CDR3 DNA: TGTGCCAGCAGCTCCCCAAAGGGGCCCTCGGGGGGAGAGACCCAGTACTTC. Amino acids: CASSSPKGPSGGETQYF.

The rearrangement joins TRBV25-1 to TRBJ2-1, with D possibly being TRBD1 (5 bases). Trimming removed 2 bases at V and 10 bases at J, with 12 bases between. This CDR3 is built from 13 residues. Germline V gene data show CDR1 as MGHDK and CDR2 as SYGVNS. In DNA, the CDR3 is TGTGCCAGCAGTGAAACTCGCTCAGGGGAGCAGTTCTTC. Amino acids: CASSETRSGEQFF.

The chain joins TRBV6-5 to TRBJ1-5; the D is unclear. Germline V lookup: CDR1 MNHEY, CDR2 SVGAGI. This CDR3 spans 15 amino acids. Trimming shortened V by 5 bases and J by 7 bases, and 18 bases separated the two germline ends. The CDR3 DNA follows: TGTGCCAGCAGTAGGGTGTACTCGGCCCAACAGCCCCAGCATTTT. Encoded protein: CASSRVYSAQQPQHF.

Here the CDR3 DNA reads TGCGCCAGCAGCCAAGATGTAAACAGGGTGGCTGGAAACACCATATATTTT. It is translated as CASSQDVNRVAGNTIYF. This sequence joins TRBV4-1 and TRBJ1-3, with a possible D match to TRBD1 (6 bases). V shed 0 bases and J shed 2 bases, with 14 bases lying between them. Germline values: CDR1 MGHRA, CDR2 YSYEKL. The CDR3 length is 17 residues.

This clone was counted a few times. The genes are TRBV12-5 and TRBJ1-1; D unclear. The CDR3 covers 13 residues. Looked up from germline, CDR1 is LGHNT and CDR2 is FRNRAP. V was trimmed by 1 base and J by 1 base, leaving 4 bases between them. In DNA, the CDR3 is TGTGCTAGTGGTTTGGGAACGAACACTGAAGCTTTCTTT. The encoded protein is CASGLGTNTEAFF.

This chain uses TRBV28 with TRBJ1-5; perhaps TRBD1 as D (6 bases). The V gene lost 5 bases and the J gene lost 7 bases, with 12 bases spanning the gap. Germline V CDR1 and CDR2: MDHEN, SYDVKM. This CDR3 contains 13 residues. CDR3 nucleotides: TGTGCCAGCAGTCTACAGGGCGGGCAGCCCCAGCATTTT. Translation: CASSLQGGQPQHF.

The chain employs TRBV9 and TRBJ2-5; D is uncertain. The CDR3 spans 16 residues. The V gene's germline CDR1 is SGDLS and CDR2 YYNGEE. V gave up 4 bases and J gave up 2 bases, with 18 bases separating them. In DNA, the CDR3 is TGTGCCAGCAGCCGTCTCCTTGACGGTGGACAAGAGACCCAGTACTTC. Translating gives CASSRLLDGGQETQYF. The whole variable domain, remainder taken from reference TRBV9 and TRBJ2-5, is DSGVTQTPKHLITATGQRVTLRCSPRSGDLSVYWYQQSLDQGLQFLIQYYNGEERAKGNILERFSAQQFPDLHSELNLSSLELGDSALYFCASSRLLDGGQETQYFGPGTRLLVL.

The V gene is TRBV10-1, the J gene TRBJ1-3, with D possibly TRBD1 on 5 matching bases. CDR1 and CDR2 (germline): WNHNN, SYGVQD (reference sequence). The CDR3 has 14 amino acids. Trimming left V 3 bases short and J 4 bases short, with 10 bases between. The CDR3 DNA follows: TGCGCCAGCAGTGAAGGCAGGGTAGGAAACACCATATATTTT. Translation: CASSEGRVGNTIYF.

This rearrangement joins TRBV6-5 to TRBJ2-1, with D tentatively TRBD2 (7 bases). Germline loops: CDR1 MNHEY, CDR2 SVGAGI. V lost 1 base to trimming and J lost 2 bases, with 12 bases between them. This CDR3 region has 16 residues. In DNA form, the CDR3 reads TGTGCCAGCAGTTACTGGGGGGGGCGGACCTACAATGAGCAGTTCTTC. It specifies CASSYWGGRTYNEQFF.

The J gene is TRBJ2-3, the V gene TRBV13, with TRBD2 identical over 13 bases. V shed 6 bases, J shed 1 base, and the junction held 4 bases outside the gene matches. Germline V gene lookup returns CDR1 PRHDT and CDR2 FYEKMQ (reference sequence). CDR3 length: 16 amino acids. The CDR3 nucleotides read TGTGCCAGCAGTCTGGGACTAGCGGGGCGCACAGATACGCAGTATTTT. This codes for CASSLGLAGRTDTQYF.

This clone was recorded only once. A read error may account for a junction end that differs from germline. Here the CDR3 reads CASSLGGGGQGLNF. CDR3 nucleotides: TGTGCCAGCAGCTTAGGAGGTGGTGGACAGGGGTTGAATTTT. The V and J genes are TRBV7-8 and TRBJ1-5; 9 bases are shared with TRBD1. This CDR3 is built from 14 residues. Germline CDR1 reads SGHVS; CDR2 reads FQNEAQ.

This chain joins TRBV28 and TRBJ2-3, with 9 bases fitting TRBD2. The CDR3 runs to 15 residues. Looked up from germline, CDR1 is MDHEN and CDR2 is SYDVKM. Trimming removed 3 bases from V and 2 bases from J; junction bases left unmatched: 3. The CDR3 is CASSFRLAATDTQYF. The CDR3 bases are TGTGCCAGCAGTTTCAGACTAGCGGCCACAGATACGCAGTATTTT.

The rearrangement joins TRBV30 to TRBJ1-4; tentative D call: TRBD1 (5 bases). This CDR3 is built from 13 residues. CDR1 GTSNPN and CDR2 SVGIG come from the germline V gene (reference sequence). Trimming shortened V by 2 bases and J by 5 bases, and 9 bases separated the two germline ends. The CDR3 spells CAWSRGANEKLFF. The CDR3 nucleotides read TGTGCCTGGAGTAGAGGGGCGAATGAAAAACTGTTTTTT.

Only a few counts were recorded for this clone. V usage is TRBV7-2 and J usage is TRBJ1-3; TRBD1 agrees at 7 bases. The CDR3 has 14 residues. After removal of 5 bases from V and 4 bases from J, the junction contained 5 bases not matched to a gene. Germline V gives CDR1 SGHTA, CDR2 FQGNSA. The CDR3 bases are TGTGCCAGCAGCACGCCGGGACAGGGAAACACCATATATTTT. This translates into CASSTPGQGNTIYF.

V is TRBV15 and J is TRBJ2-3; perhaps TRBD1 as D (6 bases). The germline gives CDR1 LNHNV, CDR2 YYDKDF (reference sequence). Trimming cost V 0 bases and J 2 bases, with 15 bases left between them. The CDR3 runs 17 residues. As DNA, the CDR3 is TGTGCCACCAGCAGAGATCTGCAGAGACAGGCCACAGATACGCAGTATTTT. Amino acid sequence: CATSRDLQRQATDTQYF.

The chain couples TRBV7-9 to TRBJ2-5, with no clear D. CDR1 and CDR2 (germline): SEHNR, FQNEAQ (reference sequence). Trimming took 5 bases from V and 5 from J, leaving 9 bases between them. The CDR3 is 12 residues long. CDR3 residues: CASSPRPETQYF. The CDR3 DNA sequence: TGTGCCAGCAGCCCGCGCCCGGAGACCCAGTACTTC.